This T cell receptor (beta chain) was sequenced in a study of cytomegalovirus exposure and HLA in healthy donors. The overall study: A data release that came early held tens of millions of unique TCRs from HLA-typed donors.

Each of the donors was a healthy bone marrow donor. Germline lookup yields CDR1 SGHTA and CDR2 FQGTGA. This CDR3 has 13 residues. V lost 4 bases to trimming and J lost 10 bases; unmatched junction nucleotides: 6. 60 Vbeta and 13 Jbeta primers were used in PCR. Method: immunoSEQ multiplex PCR; TCRdb's copy keeps in-frame clones and lacks some. This table holds 150,000 or so clones, about 85% found once. Study-wide results and caveats: In an earlier analysis, productive rearrangement rates for most beta V segments clustered near 87% or 30%.

Notes on this clone: What it recognizes is unknown.

The sample comprised PBMCs. The chain has TRBV7-3 and TRBJ2-7, with 11 nucleotides matching TRBD2. The receptor's source is a man aged 30-40 years in good health and CMV-seropositive. CDR3 sequence (DNA): TGTGCCAGCAGCTCCGTAGCGGGGGGGCCTCAGTACTTC. It yields the protein CASSSVAGGPQYF.